This entry describes one T cell receptor beta chain. The specificity of this receptor is unknown. Base quality data are lacking; no much larger clone is found one base away. The data stem from a study of blood T cell repertoires in COVID-19 (dated by TCRdb to about 2020). General notes on the study: Samples from collaborators originated in the United States, Italy and Spain and spanned both the acute and convalescent phases of COVID-19. The prospective study material was composed of cDNA or gDNA derived from T cells, B-cell-depleted T cells, or PBMCs. The dataset comprised deeply sampled blood TCRbeta repertoires from subjects exposed to, actively infected with, or recovered from COVID-19. The repertoires were released in a freely available public database intended as a resource for research on the immune response to SARS-CoV-2. Samples came from the ongoing ImmuneRACE study (first 160 participants) plus 1,254 subjects from 6 global collaborators. The sample metadata nearly always contained a de-identified subject ID, COVID-19 status, age in years and sex. HLA class I and class II types, where available, came from metadata supplied by the sample provider rather than from assay-based typing. Here is what the overall study found, with its caveats: The amount of clinical and demographic metadata varied by source and participant and was provided uncurated.

In the prospective study, participants were 18 to 89 years old, resided in fewer than 25 geographic areas of the United States, and were enrolled through a virtual design. In the prospective study, participants were assigned to cohorts based on the clinical history participants reported in a screening survey and a study questionnaire. Recovered participants in ImmuneRACE Cohort 3 were defined as having two consecutive negative NP/OP PCR tests, clearance from a healthcare professional, or resolution of symptoms. Mobile phlebotomists in the prospective study collected whole blood, serum and a nasopharyngeal or oropharyngeal swab from every participant. Prospective study participants could optionally give additional blood draws and questionnaires over a roughly 2-month period. Blood samples from the prospective study were shipped frozen or at room temperature prior to DNA extraction. The immunoSEQ Assay, a bias-controlled multiplex PCR, was used to amplify TCRbeta CDR3 regions from genomic DNA. On the authors' methods: Nucleated cell counts per sample were estimated from amplification of reference gene primers within the assay. Sequence reads were collapsed and filtered to measure the absolute abundance of every unique TCRbeta CDR3 rearrangement. For each sample, productive Simpson clonality was calculated by taking the square root of Simpson's diversity index across productive rearrangements. Not all clones reach the TCRdb copy of this immuneACCESS table, which keeps in-frame sequences only. Checked studies attribute under half of the gap to unresolved V genes and leave the rest unexplained. The DNA was the basis for D and trimming; V, J and clone size are from that table. This sample comprises roughly 220,000 clones, 88% of them detected only once. The leading ten clones occupy around 2.7% of the sample.

The CDR3 goes from the cysteine to the phenylalanine over 15 residues. Kept here is only the CDR3 DNA, which spans 45 bases and is read in frame from base 1. Between the V and J ends, shortened by 6 bases and 5 bases respectively, the junction contains 19 bases. For CDR1 and CDR2, the germline V gene lists MGHRA and YSYEKL. Sequencing was carried out using PBMCs or T cells enriched from blood (not recorded which). This TCR derives from a woman aged 25 to 39 who had recovered from COVID-19. Recombination joined TRBV4-1 with TRBJ2-5; the D gene is perhaps TRBD1, from 6 matching bases. The CDR3 region: CASSTGDTAVETQYF. The DNA sequence is given as TGCGCCAGCAGTACTGGGGACACAGCGGTTGAGACCCAGTACTTC.